These 21 T cell receptor beta chains share one sample of origin, sequenced in a study of cytomegalovirus exposure and HLA in healthy donors. Both 60 Vbeta primers and 13 Jbeta primers went into the PCR. Clones were read by immunoSEQ multiplex PCR, and TCRdb kept only the in-frame ones, dropping some. The repertoire includes roughly 130,000 clones, 60% to 85% of them detected once, and just under 1% sits in the top ten. Material for sequencing was PBMCs. These receptor sequences come from a man aged 18 to 29 in good health and CMV-seronegative.

J is TRBJ1-2 and V is TRBV19, with D tentatively TRBD1 (5 bases). V lost 0 bases and J lost 1, with 9 bases in between. This CDR3 spans 15 amino acids. Germline CDR1 reads LNHDA; CDR2 reads SQIVND (reference sequence). CDR3 in amino acids: CASSIDVDSNYGYTF. CDR3 DNA sequence: TGTGCCAGTAGTATAGATGTAGACAGTAACTATGGCTACACCTTC.

This chain uses TRBV4-1 with TRBJ2-2, with D perhaps matching TRBD2 (5 bases). The germline V and J ends were trimmed by 1 base and 5 bases, with 8 bases remaining between them. The CDR3 contains 14 residues. The germline CDR1 and CDR2 sequences are MGHRA and YSYEKL. The CDR3 nucleotides read TGCGCCAGCAGCCAAGTCCCGGGAACCGGGGAGCTGTTTTTT. Encoded protein: CASSQVPGTGELFF.

This clone has a handful of counts. This rearrangement joins TRBV5-1 to TRBJ2-7; no clear D. Germline CDR1 is SGHRS and CDR2 is YFSETQ. The length of the CDR3 is 13 residues. Trimming shortened V by 2 bases and J by 1 base, and 7 bases separated the two germline ends. The CDR3 spells CASSFRESYEQYF. CDR3 coding DNA: TGCGCCAGCAGCTTTAGAGAGTCCTACGAGCAGTACTTC.

This chain connects TRBV5-4 to TRBJ2-4; D may be TRBD2 (6 bases). This CDR3 comprises 16 residues. CDR1 and CDR2 (germline): SGHNT, YYREEE (reference sequence). Trimming left V 4 bases short and J 1 base short, with 15 bases between. CDR3 sequence: CASSGWGDRAKNIQYF. The DNA of the CDR3 is TGTGCCAGCAGCGGGTGGGGGGATCGGGCCAAAAACATTCAGTACTTC.

This clone has just a few counts. The chain couples TRBV5-1 to TRBJ1-1; possibly TRBD1 for D (5 bases). V lost 0 bases and J lost 1, with 10 bases in between. Germline V gene data show CDR1 as SGHRS and CDR2 as YFSETQ. There are 15 residues in the CDR3. In DNA, the CDR3 is TGCGCCAGCAGCTTGGACAGGAGAAAGAACACTGAAGCTTTCTTT. As protein: CASSLDRRKNTEAFF.

The chain has TRBV19 and TRBJ2-5; 7 bases line up with TRBD1. The ends lost 3 bases at V and 4 bases at J; junction bases unmatched: 11. CDR3 size: 16 residues. The germline V gene has CDR1 LNHDA and CDR2 SQIVND (reference sequence). CDR3 loop: CASSILGTEPIETQYF. DNA for the CDR3: TGTGCCAGTAGTATCCTCGGGACAGAGCCGATAGAGACCCAGTACTTC.

The chain combines TRBV11-1 with TRBJ1-4, with D unresolved. Trimming stripped 5 bases from V and 4 bases from J, with 14 bases between. Per the germline V gene, CDR1 is SGHAT and CDR2 is FQDESV (reference sequence). The CDR3 extends over 15 amino acids. In nucleotides, the CDR3 is TGTGCCAGCAGCGGCACCCGGGAACTTAATGAAAAACTGTTTTTT. As protein: CASSGTRELNEKLFF.

The chain joins TRBV27 to TRBJ1-1; D gene unclear. Between the trimmed V and J ends, which lost 5 bases and 6 bases, there was a span of 13 bases. CDR1 MNHEY and CDR2 SMNVEV come from the germline V gene (reference sequence). The CDR3 extends over 13 amino acids. The chain's CDR3 is CASSVLPPAEAFF. The CDR3 bases are TGTGCCAGCAGTGTTCTGCCACCGGCTGAAGCTTTCTTT.

V is TRBV2 and J is TRBJ2-1; 11 nucleotides agree with TRBD2. V was pared by 5 bases and J by 3 bases, with 6 bases of the junction left unmatched. The CDR3 has 16 residues. Germline V gene sequence: CDR1 SNHLY, CDR2 FYNNEI. The CDR3 loop is CASSPTSGALYNEQFF. The CDR3, as DNA: TGTGCCAGCAGTCCGACTAGCGGGGCTCTCTACAATGAGCAGTTCTTC.

This chain joins TRBV6-5 and TRBJ2-5; no clear D. The CDR3 consists of 14 residues. Germline assignment: CDR1 MNHEY and CDR2 SVGAGI. Trimming left V 3 bases short and J 0 bases short, with 8 bases between. The CDR3 spells CASSYAEYQETQYF. DNA of the CDR3: TGTGCCAGCAGTTATGCGGAGTACCAAGAGACCCAGTACTTC.

V is TRBV18 and J is TRBJ1-2; D not resolved. Deletions cut 3 bases from V and 8 bases from J, with 19 bases between. This CDR3 is 15 amino acids long. In germline, CDR1 is KGHSH, CDR2 LQKENI. CDR3 DNA sequence: TGTGCCAGCTCACCCAGGATGGCAGATCCATTCGGCTACACCTTC. Protein sequence: CASSPRMADPFGYTF.

The rearrangement links TRBV4-3 to TRBJ2-6; D is perhaps TRBD2 (6 bases). The CDR3 has 16 amino acids. The V end lost 0 bases, the J end lost 0 bases, and 6 bases lay between the germline ends. CDR1 and CDR2 from the germline V gene are LGHNA and YSLEER. This CDR3 reads CASSQEEGSGANVLTF. The CDR3 coding sequence is TGCGCCAGCAGCCAAGAGGAGGGCTCTGGGGCCAACGTCCTGACTTTC.

V usage is TRBV6-4 and J usage is TRBJ2-2, with 10 bases that match TRBD1. Germline loops: CDR1 MRHNA, CDR2 SNTAGT. CDR3 size: 14 residues. The junction had 2 bases not matched to a gene; V was cut back by 8 bases and J by 2 bases. The CDR3 DNA is TGTGCCAGCCGACAGGGGGCTAACACCGGGGAGCTGTTTTTT. It codes for CASRQGANTGELFF.

This clone was counted a single time. The rearrangement uses TRBV19 and TRBJ1-1; TRBD1 matches 10 bases. The CDR3 is 12 residues long. Per germline, CDR1 LNHDA and CDR2 SQIVND (reference sequence). After removal of 3 bases from V and 11 bases from J, the junction contained 3 bases not matched to a gene. The CDR3 protein is CASSIRTGGAFF. The CDR3 DNA follows: TGTGCCAGTAGTATTCGGACAGGGGGTGCTTTCTTT.

This chain uses TRBV7-3 with TRBJ2-3; 9 nucleotides align to TRBD1. CDR1 and CDR2 from the germline V gene are SGHTA and FQGTGA. V lost 0 bases to trimming and J lost 2 bases; unmatched junction nucleotides: 6. The CDR3 has 17 residues. CDR3 loop: CASSLTGTGSFTDTQYF. In DNA form, the CDR3 reads TGTGCCAGCAGCTTAACCGGGACAGGGTCCTTCACAGATACGCAGTATTTT.

The CDR3 coding sequence is TGTGCCAGCAGTTTAAGCGGAGGAGGCGAAAAACTGTTTTTT. Its translation: CASSLSGGGEKLFF. The gene calls are TRBV27 and TRBJ1-4; the D is unclear. Trimming stripped 2 bases from V and 8 bases from J, with 12 bases between. Germline V gene sequence: CDR1 MNHEY, CDR2 SMNVEV (reference sequence). The CDR3 runs to 14 residues.

This chain joins TRBV30 and TRBJ1-1; D is uncertain. The V end was cut by 0 bases, the J end by 4 bases, with 9 bases between. This CDR3 is built from 13 residues. From germline, CDR1 is GTSNPN and CDR2 SVGIG (reference sequence). The CDR3 here is CAWSVSTPTEAFF. CDR3 coding DNA: TGTGCCTGGAGTGTATCTACGCCCACTGAAGCTTTCTTT.

The chain recombines TRBV5-5 with TRBJ1-2; a weak D match, TRBD1 (6 bases). Germline assignment: CDR1 SGHKS and CDR2 YYEKEE (reference sequence). Trimming removed 0 bases at V and 2 bases at J, with 17 bases between. The CDR3 loop spans 17 amino acids. In DNA form, the CDR3 reads TGTGCCAGCAGCTTGGGCCCAGGGGTTAGACTCAACTATGGCTACACCTTC. It codes for CASSLGPGVRLNYGYTF.

This chain joins TRBV29-1 and TRBJ1-2; TRBD1 matches 9 bases. Germline assignment: CDR1 SQVTM and CDR2 ANQGSEA. This CDR3 region has 15 residues. The V gene end was trimmed by 6 bases and the J gene end by 4 bases; junction bases not matched to a gene: 12. CDR3 protein: CSVLRQGQGVYGYTF. As DNA, the CDR3 is TGCAGCGTGCTCCGTCAGGGACAGGGAGTCTATGGCTACACCTTC.

In regard to this clone: Other DNA sequences of this sample code for an identical CDR3. This chain connects TRBV9 to TRBJ1-1; D is uncertain. The CDR3 contains 13 residues. Trimming stripped 0 bases from V and 1 base from J, with 4 bases between. Looked up from germline, CDR1 is SGDLS and CDR2 is YYNGEE. The CDR3 protein is CASSVAGNTEAFF. The CDR3 DNA sequence: TGTGCCAGCAGCGTAGCAGGGAACACTGAAGCTTTCTTT.

This chain links TRBV5-8 with TRBJ1-1, with D perhaps matching TRBD1 (5 bases). This CDR3 is 15 amino acids long. Germline assignment: CDR1 SGHTS and CDR2 YDEGEE. V dropped 1 base and J dropped 0 bases, with 10 bases sitting between them. The DNA of the CDR3 is TGTGCCAGCAGCTTGTATCAGGGTGTGAACACTGAAGCTTTCTTT. Translated: CASSLYQGVNTEAFF. The complete variable domain, with remaining parts taken from reference TRBV5-8 and TRBJ1-1, reads EAGVTQSPTHLIKTRGQQATLRCSPISGHTSVYWYQQALGLGLQFLLWYDEGEERNRGNFPPRFSGRQFPNYSSELNVNALELEDSALYLCASSLYQGVNTEAFFGQGTRLTVV.